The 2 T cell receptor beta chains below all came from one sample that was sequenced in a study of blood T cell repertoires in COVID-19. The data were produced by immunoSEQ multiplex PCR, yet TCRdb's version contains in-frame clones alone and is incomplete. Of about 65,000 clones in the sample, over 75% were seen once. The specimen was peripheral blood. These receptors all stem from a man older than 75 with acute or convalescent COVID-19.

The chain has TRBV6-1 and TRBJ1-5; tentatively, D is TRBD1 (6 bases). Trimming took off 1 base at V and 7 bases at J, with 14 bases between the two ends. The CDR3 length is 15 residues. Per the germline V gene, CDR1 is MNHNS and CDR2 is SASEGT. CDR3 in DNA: TGTGCCAGCAGTGAAGGGGACAAGTTCAGCCAGCCCCAGCATTTT. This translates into CASSEGDKFSQPQHF.

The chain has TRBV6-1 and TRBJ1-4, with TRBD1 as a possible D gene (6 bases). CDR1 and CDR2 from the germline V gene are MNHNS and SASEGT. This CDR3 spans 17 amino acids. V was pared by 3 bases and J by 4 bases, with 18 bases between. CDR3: CASSDPGRTVYNEKLFF. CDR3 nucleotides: TGTGCCAGCAGTGACCCCGGACGGACAGTATATAATGAAAAACTGTTTTTT.